This T cell receptor beta chain was sequenced during a study of OX40 agonist ivuxolimab in advanced cancers. In the study overall: Ivuxolimab was an agonistic, fully human IgG2 monoclonal antibody directed against OX40 (CD134), a costimulatory receptor. Intravenous ivuxolimab was administered to patients every 2 weeks at six dose levels: 0.01, 0.1, 0.3, 1.5, 3 and 10 mg/kg. Of the roughly 51 dose-escalation patients, hepatocellular carcinoma was present in some 19, melanoma in approximately 15, renal cell carcinoma in 9 and head and neck cancer in 9. In the dose-escalation cohort, 70% to 90% of patients were male, and the mean age was approximately 60 years with a range of about 20 to 79. Patients were allowed to have had prior anti-PD-1, anti-PD-L1 or anti-CTLA-4 therapy, and approximately 43% of the dose-escalation patients had previously received checkpoint inhibitors. Three dose-escalation patients achieved partial responses, one with hepatocellular carcinoma and two with cutaneous melanoma. Peripheral TCRbeta sequencing was intended to test whether TCR sequence diversity was altered and clonal T-cell expansion was caused by ivuxolimab. The paper describes the monotherapy dose-escalation part (N of about 54 patients) of the phase I trial of ivuxolimab.

For sequencing of the TCRbeta CDR3 region, genomic DNA was extracted from the sorted cells. TCRbeta CDR3 regions were sequenced using the immunoSEQ Assay. TCRdb holds this immuneACCESS table with in-frame rearrangements only. Some clones are missing; in checked studies, unresolved V genes explain under half, and the rest has no known cause. The sample data list approximately 50,000 clones, and about 90% of these were observed just once. The top ten constitute 0.85% to 1.2% of the sample. CDR1 and CDR2 (GTSNPN, SVGIG) derive from the germline V gene (reference sequence). From the cysteine through the phenylalanine, the CDR3 covers 13 amino acids. The retained sequence is limited to the CDR3, 39 bases, with the frame set at the first base. V gives up 4 bases and J gives up 4 bases, and the segment between their germline ends measures 11 bases. The trial excluded patients who had a history of autoimmune disease or were on systemic immunosuppression. Peripheral blood for TCR sequencing was drawn from every dose cohort at baseline, at cycle 4 day 1 and at cycle 7 day 1. Samples were obtained from an open-label, multicenter, first-in-human phase I dose-escalation trial of ivuxolimab. Adults with locally advanced or metastatic head and neck squamous cell, hepatocellular, melanoma or renal cell carcinoma were enrolled in the trial. Before TCR sequencing, CD4+ T cells and CD8+ T cells were sorted from peripheral blood as separate populations.

Overall study results and their limits: Low levels of normalized T-cell clonal expansion were also seen in some nonresponding patients. After ivuxolimab, expanded clones were on average more numerous among CD8+ T cells than among CD4+ T cells. In the 0.1-3.0 mg/kg groups, partial responders were among the patients with the lowest normalized peripheral clonal expansion, particularly in CD8+ T cells. At doses of 0.1 to 3.0 mg/kg, clonal expansion of both CD4+ and CD8+ blood T cells was observed from baseline to week 6. Which antigens the clonally expanded peripheral T cells were specific for was not determined.

Regarding this clone: The specificity of this receptor is unknown. One base away there is no much larger clone; base qualities are not given.

The input for sequencing was CD4+ or CD8+ T cells sorted from blood, taken in a trial of the OX40 agonist ivuxolimab. The TCR sequence derives from an adult with an advanced solid tumor such as melanoma, head and neck, liver or kidney cancer. The rearrangement joined TRBV30 to TRBJ2-1; the D gene is perhaps TRBD1, from 6 matching bases. Here is the DNA: TGTGCCTGGAACAGGGCAGGGTACAATGAGCAGTTCTTC. Its protein product is CAWNRAGYNEQFF.